This TCR beta chain emerged from a study of blood T cell repertoires in COVID-19 (dated by TCRdb to about 2020). Broadly, across the study: The collaborator samples originated in the United States, Italy and Spain and spanned the acute and convalescent phases of COVID-19. The material from the prospective study consisted of cDNA or gDNA derived from T cells, B-cell-depleted T cells, or PBMCs. Subjects who had been exposed to COVID-19, were actively infected with it, or had recovered from it provided the deeply sampled blood TCRbeta repertoires that made up the dataset. A freely available public database, intended as a resource for researchers studying the immune response to SARS-CoV-2, is where the repertoires were released. Samples were obtained from the ongoing ImmuneRACE study (first 160 participants) and from 950 to 1,500 subjects provided by 6 global collaborators. Sample metadata almost always included a de-identified subject ID, COVID-19 status, age in years and sex. Where available, HLA class I and class II types were obtained from metadata supplied by the sample provider rather than from assay-based typing. The paper's findings and limits, for the study overall: Clinical and demographic metadata were provided uncurated, with the amount varying by source and participant.

On this clone: No antigen is known for it. Base qualities were left out, and no much larger clone turns up one base away.

The germline V gene encodes CDR1 MNHEY and CDR2 SVGAGI. V loses 4 bases, J loses 2 bases, and the germline ends lie 17 bases apart. The CDR3 starts with the cysteine, ends with the phenylalanine, and has 16 residues. Only the CDR3 portion is preserved as DNA: 48 bases, with reading frame beginning at the first base. TCRbeta CDR3 regions were amplified from genomic DNA by means of the immunoSEQ Assay, a bias-controlled multiplex PCR. The authors' pipeline ran thus. The number of nucleated cells in each sample was estimated from the amplification of reference gene primers within the assay. To quantify the absolute abundance of each unique TCRbeta CDR3 rearrangement, sequence reads were collapsed and filtered. For each sample, productive Simpson clonality was calculated as the square root of Simpson's diversity index across productive rearrangements. TCRdb limited this immuneACCESS table to in-frame rearrangements with V and J called. A share of clones is missing; checked studies link under half to unresolved V genes, and the rest is unexplained. V and J calls and clone size are as listed in that table; D and trimming were resolved from the DNA. Recorded for this sample are about 240,000 clones; 86% of them occurred a single time. Around an eighth of the sample comes from the top ten.

Collaborating institutions collected whole blood in K2EDTA tubes following their own protocols. For TCRbeta analysis, collaborator samples were shipped as frozen whole blood, as isolated PBMCs, or as DNA extracted from either sample type. The TCR comes from an elderly man with acute or convalescent COVID-19. The rearranged segments are TRBV6-5 and TRBJ1-2; a weak D assignment points to TRBD1 (6 bases agree). Sequenced input: peripheral blood. Read as DNA, the sequence is TGTGCCAGCAGTTCCCCTGGGGGGGCGTCGAACTATGGCTACACCTTC. This gives the protein CASSSPGGASNYGYTF.